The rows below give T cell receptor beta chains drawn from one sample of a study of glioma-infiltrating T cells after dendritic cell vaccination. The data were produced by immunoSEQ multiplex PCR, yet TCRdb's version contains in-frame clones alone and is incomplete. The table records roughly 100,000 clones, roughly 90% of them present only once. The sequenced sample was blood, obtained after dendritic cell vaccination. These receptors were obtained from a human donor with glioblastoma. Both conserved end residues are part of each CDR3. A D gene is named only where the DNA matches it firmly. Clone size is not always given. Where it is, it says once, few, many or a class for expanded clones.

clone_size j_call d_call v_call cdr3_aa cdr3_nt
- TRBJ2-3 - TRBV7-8 CASSLTTLMGYTDTQYF TGTGCCAGCAGCTTGACTACCTTGATGGGTTACACAGATACGCAGTATTTT
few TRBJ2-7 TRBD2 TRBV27 CASSPTVTSGYEQYF TGTGCCAGCAGTCCTACCGTGACTAGCGGTTACGAGCAGTACTTC
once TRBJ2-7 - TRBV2 CASRRTLMAYEQYF TGTGCCAGCAGACGGACACTTATGGCGTACGAGCAGTACTTC
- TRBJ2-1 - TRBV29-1 CSVIAEFYNEQFF TGCAGCGTAATAGCGGAGTTCTACAATGAGCAGTTCTTC
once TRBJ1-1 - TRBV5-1 CASSSEGRGEAFF TGCGCCAGCAGCTCCGAGGGGCGGGGTGAAGCTTTCTTT
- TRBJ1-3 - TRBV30 CAWSVTGMGNTIYF TGTGCCTGGAGTGTAACAGGGATGGGAAACACCATATATTTT
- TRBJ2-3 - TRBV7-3 CASSLVAAGRDTQYF TGTGCCAGCAGCTTAGTCGCAGCGGGCAGGGATACGCAGTATTTT
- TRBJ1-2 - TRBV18 CASSPGGEVYGYTF TGTGCCAGCTCACCGGGAGGGGAGGTCTATGGCTACACCTTC
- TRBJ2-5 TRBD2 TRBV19 CASSALSGGAAETQYF TGTGCCAGTAGTGCCCTCTCGGGGGGGGCAGCAGAGACCCAGTACTTC
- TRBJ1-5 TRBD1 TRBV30 CAWSVRGQGNQPQHF TGTGCCTGGAGTGTACGGGGACAGGGCAATCAGCCCCAGCATTTT
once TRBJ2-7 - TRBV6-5 CASSYSFGEQYF TGTGCCAGCAGTTACTCGTTCGGCGAGCAGTACTTC
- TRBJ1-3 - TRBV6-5 CASRPGEPGNTIYF TGTGCCAGCCGGCCGGGGGAACCTGGAAACACCATATATTTT
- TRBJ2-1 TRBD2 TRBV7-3 CASSLLSQREGGRWGQQFF TGTGCCAGCAGCTTATTATCCCAGCGGGAGGGCGGTAGGTGGGGGCAGCAGTTCTTC
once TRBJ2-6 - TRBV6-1 CASSQSGANVLTF TGTGCCAGTAGCCAATCTGGGGCCAACGTCCTGACTTTC
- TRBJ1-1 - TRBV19 CASTTTHHTEAFF TGTGCCAGTACCACGACACACCACACTGAAGCTTTCTTT
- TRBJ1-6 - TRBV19 CASSNTGYSPLHF TGTGCCAGTAGTAACACAGGGTATTCACCCCTCCACTTT
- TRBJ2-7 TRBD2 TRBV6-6 CASSYTTSGRAYEQYF TGTGCCAGCAGTTATACCACTAGCGGGAGAGCATACGAGCAGTACTTC
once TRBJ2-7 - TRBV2 CASSVWGTYEQYF TGTGCCAGCAGTGTCTGGGGCACTTACGAGCAGTACTTC
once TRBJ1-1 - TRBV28 CASSFRRNTEAFF TGTGCCAGCAGTTTTAGGAGGAACACTGAAGCTTTCTTT
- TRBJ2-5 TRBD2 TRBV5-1 CASSRLAGRETQYF TGCGCCAGCAGCCGACTAGCGGGTCGGGAGACCCAGTACTTC